Following are 23 T cell receptor beta chains from one sample sequenced in a study of CD8+CD57+ T cells in acquired aplastic anemia. For CDR3 and TCR beta VDJ profiling, genomic DNA was the template used. TCRdb passed the reads through MiXCR, listing each CDR3 protein once. The sample has around 150,000 distinct CDR3 sequences; less than 45% are singletons. Sequenced input: sorted CD4+, CD8+, or CD8+CD57+ T cells (not recorded which) from PBMCs. The receptors come from a human donor in good health, serving as a control.

This clonotype was seen once. Just one base apart from a much larger clone, this may be a read error. This chain joins TRBV18 and TRBJ2-7; D not certain. CDR1 is KGHSH and CDR2 is LQKENI in the germline V gene. Trimming removed 5 bases from V and 5 bases from J, with 13 bases in between. This CDR3 is built from 13 residues. The chain's CDR3 is CASSSKGIHEQYF. CDR3 nucleotide sequence: TGTGCCAGCTCATCAAAGGGAATCCACGAGCAGTACTTC.

J is TRBJ2-7 and V is TRBV9, with 10 bases fitting TRBD2. The V segment lost 0 bases and the J segment 5 bases; nucleotides outside the gene matches: 14. CDR1 and CDR2 (germline): SGDLS, YYNGEE. The CDR3 is made up of 18 amino acids. The CDR3 region has the DNA TGTGCCAGCAGCGTAGGGCCCAGGGGAGCGGGGGGGCGTCACGAGCAGTACTTC. Its translation: CASSVGPRGAGGRHEQYF.

This clonotype was picked up a small number of times. The junction and the germline gene differ at one end; a read error may be behind it. This chain joins TRBV12-3 or TRBV12-4 and TRBJ2-6; D is tentatively TRBD1 or TRBD2 (5 bases each). This CDR3 region has 15 residues. The DNA of the CDR3 is TGTGCCAGCAGTTTTCGGGGCTCTGGGGCCAGCGTCCTGACTTTC. It codes for CASSFRGSGASVLTF.

For this clonotype: Just one base apart from a much larger clone, this may be a read error. This sequence joins TRBV9 and TRBJ1-3; unclear D gene. Germline-derived CDR1 and CDR2 are SGDLS and YYNGEE. CDR3 length: 14 amino acids. CDR3 region: CASSVVESGNTMYF. The CDR3 DNA follows: TGTGCCAGCAGCGTAGTGGAGTCTGGAAACACCATGTATTTT. The whole variable domain, remainder taken from reference TRBV9 and TRBJ1-3, is DSGVTQTPKHLITATGQRVTLRCSPRSGDLSVYWYQQSLDQGLQFLIQYYNGEERAKGNILERFSAQQFPDLHSELNLSSLELGDSALYFCASSVVESGNTMYFGEGSWLTVV.

In this sample, this clonotype turned up many times. The J gene is TRBJ1-2, the V gene TRBV6-1; 8 bases fit TRBD1. V gave up 7 bases and J gave up 8 bases; unmatched junction bases: 9. This CDR3 has 13 amino acids. Germline CDR1 and CDR2: MNHNS and SASEGT. DNA for the CDR3: TGTGCCAGCACCAGGGGGCCTATAACCGGCTACACCTTC. Residues: CASTRGPITGYTF.

The chain uses TRBV28 and TRBJ2-1, with D perhaps TRBD1 (6 bases). V lost 1 base and J 0 bases, leaving 16 bases between the germline ends. This CDR3 region has 18 residues. Per the germline V gene, CDR1 is MDHEN and CDR2 is SYDVKM. The CDR3 nucleotides read TGTGCCAGCAGTTTATTAACTCGACAGGCTAGCTCCTACAATGAGCAGTTCTTC. Amino acid sequence: CASSLLTRQASSYNEQFF.

The V call is TRBV10-3, the J call TRBJ1-2, with 9 positions matching TRBD1. This CDR3 region has 15 residues. V shed 0 bases, J shed 3 bases, and the junction held 2 bases outside the gene matches. From germline, CDR1 is ENHRY and CDR2 SYGVKD. In DNA form, the CDR3 reads TGTGCCATCAGTGAGTCGGGACAGGGACACTATGGCTACACCTTC. This encodes CAISESGQGHYGYTF.

This clonotype was seen ten or more times. V and J are TRBV3-1 and TRBJ2-7; the D gene is possibly TRBD1 (5 bases). Germline V lookup: CDR1 LGHDT, CDR2 YNNKEL (reference sequence). The CDR3 sequence is 16 residues long. Trimming stripped 1 base from V and 2 bases from J, with 15 bases between. The CDR3 reads CASSQASVRAAYEQYF. For the CDR3, the DNA is TGTGCCAGCAGCCAAGCTTCGGTCAGGGCTGCCTACGAGCAGTACTTC.

This clonotype is a singleton in its sample. The genes are TRBV2 and TRBJ2-7; tentatively, D is TRBD1 (5 bases). Germline V lookup: CDR1 SNHLY, CDR2 FYNNEI. The CDR3 is 11 amino acids. The V gene lost 6 bases and the J gene lost 2 bases, with 5 bases spanning the gap. The CDR3 DNA follows: TGTGCCAGCAGGACAGCCTACGAGCAGTACTTC. It specifies CASRTAYEQYF.

The rearrangement links TRBV29-1 to TRBJ2-7; unclear D gene. Germline CDR1 is SQVTM and CDR2 is ANQGSEA. This CDR3 region has 12 residues. The V end lost 4 bases, the J end lost 0 bases, and 7 bases lay between the germline ends. The CDR3 DNA follows: TGCAGCGTTGGCAGGAGCTCCTACGAGCAGTACTTC. Protein sequence: CSVGRSSYEQYF.

This clonotype was recorded at least ten times. V gene TRBV12-3 or TRBV12-4 combines with J gene TRBJ2-3, with D unresolved. V lost 2 bases, J lost 6 bases, and 15 bases lay in between. There are 15 residues in the CDR3. For the CDR3, the DNA is TGTGCCAGCAGTTTATCCAGCCCAGCTACGGATACGCAGTATTTT. Its protein product is CASSLSSPATDTQYF.

Many counts were recorded for this clonotype. V gene TRBV4-1 combines with J gene TRBJ1-5, with 12 bases fitting TRBD1. The junction had 6 bases not matched to a gene; V was cut back by 3 bases and J by 0 bases. Looked up from germline, CDR1 is MGHRA and CDR2 is YSYEKL. The CDR3 covers 18 residues. CDR3 amino acids: CASSHGTGGSLSNQPQHF. CDR3 DNA sequence: TGCGCCAGCAGCCATGGGACAGGGGGCTCCCTTAGCAATCAGCCCCAGCATTTT.

The chain links TRBV2 to TRBJ1-1; D gene uncertain. This CDR3 contains 17 residues. CDR1 is SNHLY and CDR2 is FYNNEI in the germline V gene. V lost 0 bases and J lost 5, with 19 bases in between. The CDR3 loop is CASSEAGSTRRGTEAFF. CDR3 DNA: TGTGCCAGCAGTGAAGCGGGATCGACCCGGCGGGGTACTGAAGCTTTCTTT.

Comment on this clonotype: This sequence may be a read error, since a much larger clone differs from it by one base. The rearrangement uses TRBV19 and TRBJ2-7; TRBD2 aligns across 10 bases. The CDR3 has 15 residues. Germline-derived CDR1 and CDR2 are LNHDA and SQIVND (reference sequence). The CDR3 region has the DNA TGTGCCAGCAGTCGGCTAGCGGGGGCGTCCTGCGAGCAGTACTTC. Translating gives CASSRLAGASCEQYF.

This sequence joins TRBV24-1 and TRBJ2-7, with 9 nucleotides matching TRBD1. Germline V CDR1 and CDR2: KGHDR, SFDVKD. The CDR3 runs 15 residues. Unmatched junction bases numbered 7, after V lost 3 bases and J lost 5 bases. The CDR3 DNA reads as TGTGCCACCAGTGATACCGGGACAGGGCGTGACGAGCAGTACTTC. This gives the protein CATSDTGTGRDEQYF.

The chain links TRBV27 to TRBJ1-1, with no clear D. V shed 3 bases and J shed 0 bases, with 5 bases lying between them. This CDR3 has 13 residues. The germline gives CDR1 MNHEY, CDR2 SMNVEV (reference sequence). The CDR3 DNA follows: TGTGCCAGCAGTTTTGGGATGAACACTGAAGCTTTCTTT. It is translated as CASSFGMNTEAFF.

The rearrangement uses TRBV3-1 and TRBJ2-2; D is uncertain. V lost 8 bases and J lost 6, with 13 bases in between. Germline V gives CDR1 LGHDT, CDR2 YNNKEL (reference sequence). The CDR3 has 13 amino acids. CDR3 DNA: TGTGCCAGCCGGATGGGGTCCTCCGGGGAGCTGTTTTTT. Residues: CASRMGSSGELFF.

In its sample, this clonotype was seen many times. A much larger clone differs by one base, so this may be a read error. The chain has TRBV24-1 and TRBJ1-5; a possible D gene is TRBD1 (6 bases). In germline, CDR1 is KGHDR, CDR2 SFDVKD. There are 15 residues in the CDR3. The DNA for the CDR3 is TGTGCCTCCAGTGCCCTGACAGGTCGGAATCAGCCCCAGCATTTT. It is translated as CASSALTGRNQPQHF.

This clonotype was counted between two and nine times. The rearrangement uses TRBV2 and TRBJ2-7, with D unclear. Between the trimmed V and J ends, which lost 3 bases and 8 bases, there was a span of 8 bases. Germline CDR1 is SNHLY and CDR2 is FYNNEI. The CDR3 is made up of 11 amino acids. The CDR3 sequence: CASSDPVKQYF. The CDR3 DNA reads TGTGCCAGCAGTGATCCAGTTAAGCAGTACTTC.

This clonotype was detected a few times. The chain joins TRBV6-1 to TRBJ1-2; D is uncertain. With 0 bases removed from V and 4 bases from J, the gap between germline ends came to 9 bases. The CDR3 contains 14 residues. Germline-derived CDR1 and CDR2 are MNHNS and SASEGT. As DNA, the CDR3 is TGTGCCAGCAGTGAAGCCCACTACAGCTATGGCTACACCTTC. Amino acids: CASSEAHYSYGYTF.

This clonotype was observed a few times. A read error is possible here, since a much larger clone lies one base away. Here the CDR3 reads CASSLSGGQSYNEQYF. In DNA form, the CDR3 reads TGTGCCAGCAGCTTATCCGGGGGGCAAAGCTACAATGAGCAGTACTTC. This rearrangement joins TRBV11-1 to TRBJ2-7, with D perhaps matching TRBD2 (7 bases). CDR3 size: 16 residues. Germline V gene lookup returns CDR1 SGHAT and CDR2 FQDESV (reference sequence). V was trimmed by 2 bases and J by 7 bases, leaving 21 bases between them.

This chain joins TRBV10-1 and TRBJ1-2, with D unclear. CDR3 size: 13 residues. V gave up 3 bases and J gave up 3 bases, with 8 bases separating them. Per germline, CDR1 WNHNN and CDR2 SYGVQD (reference sequence). The CDR3 sequence: CASSDHSDYGYTF. The CDR3 DNA follows: TGCGCCAGCAGTGACCACAGTGACTATGGCTACACCTTC.

Many counts were recorded for this clonotype. The chain has TRBV7-9 and TRBJ2-1, with D unclear. With 1 base removed from V and 12 bases from J, the gap between germline ends came to 13 bases. Germline V gene sequence: CDR1 SEHNR, CDR2 FQNEAQ (reference sequence). The CDR3 consists of 13 residues. The CDR3 here is CASSLEGLYGQFF. In DNA, the CDR3 is TGTGCCAGCAGCTTAGAGGGATTGTATGGGCAGTTCTTC.